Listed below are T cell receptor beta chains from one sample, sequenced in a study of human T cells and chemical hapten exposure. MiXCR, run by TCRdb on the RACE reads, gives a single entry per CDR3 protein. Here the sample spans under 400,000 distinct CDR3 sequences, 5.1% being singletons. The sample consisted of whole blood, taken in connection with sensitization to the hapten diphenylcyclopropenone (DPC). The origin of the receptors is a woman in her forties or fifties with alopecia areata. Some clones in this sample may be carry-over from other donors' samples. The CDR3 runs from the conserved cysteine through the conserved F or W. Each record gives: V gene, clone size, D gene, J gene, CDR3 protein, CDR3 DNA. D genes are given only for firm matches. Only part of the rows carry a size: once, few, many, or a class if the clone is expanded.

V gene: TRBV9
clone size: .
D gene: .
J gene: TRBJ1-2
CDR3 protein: CASSTGRASTNYGYTF
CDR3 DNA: TGTGCCAGCAGCACGGGACGGGCGTCTACTAACTATGGCTACACCTTC

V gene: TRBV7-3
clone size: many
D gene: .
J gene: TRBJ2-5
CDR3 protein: CASSPPGPPEETQYF
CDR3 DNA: TGTGCCAGCAGCCCCCCGGGCCCGCCAGAAGAGACCCAGTACTTC

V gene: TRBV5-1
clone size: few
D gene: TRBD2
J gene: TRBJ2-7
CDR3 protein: CASALAGGPHEQYF
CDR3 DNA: TGCGCCAGCGCCCTAGCGGGGGGCCCCCACGAGCAGTACTTC

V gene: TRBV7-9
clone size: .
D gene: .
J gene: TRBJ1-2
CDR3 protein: CASSWDGSYGYTF
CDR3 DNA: TGTGCCAGCAGCTGGGACGGGTCCTATGGCTACACCTTC

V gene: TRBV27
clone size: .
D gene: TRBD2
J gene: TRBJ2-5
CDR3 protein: CASSVGTSGARPQETQYF
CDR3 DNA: TGTGCCAGCAGTGTTGGGACTAGCGGGGCTAGACCCCAAGAGACCCAGTACTTC

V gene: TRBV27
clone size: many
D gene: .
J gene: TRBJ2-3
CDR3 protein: CASRPGGGTDTQYF
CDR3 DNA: TGTGCCAGCAGACCGGGCGGAGGCACAGATACGCAGTATTTT

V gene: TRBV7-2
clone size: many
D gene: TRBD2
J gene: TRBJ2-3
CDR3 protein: CASSSPSGRTQYF
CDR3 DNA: TGTGCCAGCAGCTCGCCTAGCGGGCGTACGCAGTATTTT

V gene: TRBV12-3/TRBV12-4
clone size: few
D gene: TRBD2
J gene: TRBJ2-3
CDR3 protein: CASSPGLAGDPDTQYF
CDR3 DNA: TGTGCCAGCAGTCCCGGACTAGCGGGGGACCCAGATACGCAGTATTTT

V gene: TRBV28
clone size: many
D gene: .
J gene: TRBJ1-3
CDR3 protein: CASKTVSSGNTIYF
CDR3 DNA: TGTGCCAGTAAAACAGTGAGCTCTGGAAACACCATATATTTT

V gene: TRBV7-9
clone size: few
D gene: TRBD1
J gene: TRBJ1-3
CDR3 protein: CASSSTIGTGGGNTIYF
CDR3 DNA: TGTGCCAGCAGCTCAACGATAGGGACAGGCGGCGGGAACACCATATATTTT

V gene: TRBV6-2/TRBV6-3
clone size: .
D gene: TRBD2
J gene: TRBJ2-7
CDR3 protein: CASSYSIASGSGEQYF
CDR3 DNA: TGTGCCAGCAGTTACTCGATTGCTAGCGGGAGTGGAGAGCAGTACTTC

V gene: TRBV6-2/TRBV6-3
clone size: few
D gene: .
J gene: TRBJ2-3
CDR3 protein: CASTNGGWSDDTQYF
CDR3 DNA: TGTGCCAGCACCAACGGCGGGTGGAGCGACGATACGCAGTATTTT

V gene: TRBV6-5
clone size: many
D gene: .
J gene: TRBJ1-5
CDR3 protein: CASSWTSQHDQPQHF
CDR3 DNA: TGTGCCAGCAGTTGGACATCCCAGCACGATCAGCCCCAGCATTTT

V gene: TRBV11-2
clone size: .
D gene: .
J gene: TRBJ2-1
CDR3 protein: CASSHREQFF
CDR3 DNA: TGTGCCAGCAGCCATCGTGAGCAGTTCTTC

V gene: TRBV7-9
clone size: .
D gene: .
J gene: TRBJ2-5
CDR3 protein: CASSGERYRGGETQYF
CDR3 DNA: TGTGCCAGCAGTGGAGAGAGGTACAGGGGAGGAGAGACCCAGTACTTC

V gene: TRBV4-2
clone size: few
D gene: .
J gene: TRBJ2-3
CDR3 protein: CASSQGLTEPDTQYF
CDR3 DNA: TGTGCCAGCAGCCAAGGGTTGACAGAGCCAGATACGCAGTATTTT

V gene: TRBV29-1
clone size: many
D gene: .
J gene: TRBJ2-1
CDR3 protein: CSVRAGEGDNEQFF
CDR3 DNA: TGCAGCGTTCGGGCAGGGGAGGGGGACAATGAGCAGTTCTTC

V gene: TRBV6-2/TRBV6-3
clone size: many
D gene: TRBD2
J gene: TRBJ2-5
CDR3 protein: CASSYVRGRLAGDQETQYF
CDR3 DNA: TGTGCCAGCAGTTACGTCAGGGGGAGACTAGCGGGGGATCAAGAGACCCAGTACTTC

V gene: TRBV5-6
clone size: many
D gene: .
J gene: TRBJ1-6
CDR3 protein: CASSFEVAYNSPLHF
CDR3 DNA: TGTGCCAGCAGCTTCGAGGTTGCCTATAATTCACCCCTCCACTTT

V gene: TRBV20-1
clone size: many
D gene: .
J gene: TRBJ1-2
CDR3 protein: CSASGGRDGYTF
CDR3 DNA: TGCAGTGCTAGCGGCGGACGAGATGGCTACACCTTC

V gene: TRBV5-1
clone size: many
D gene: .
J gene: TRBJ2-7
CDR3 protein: CASSFSSKIYEQYF
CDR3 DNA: TGCGCCAGCAGCTTCTCGAGCAAGATCTACGAGCAGTACTTC

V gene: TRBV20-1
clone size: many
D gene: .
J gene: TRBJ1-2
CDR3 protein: CSARERLRGYTF
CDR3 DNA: TGCAGTGCTAGAGAACGACTGCGTGGCTACACCTTC

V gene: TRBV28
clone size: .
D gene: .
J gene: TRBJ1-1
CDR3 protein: CASSLWGTKNTEAFF
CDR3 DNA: TGTGCCAGCAGTTTATGGGGGACAAAGAACACTGAAGCTTTCTTT

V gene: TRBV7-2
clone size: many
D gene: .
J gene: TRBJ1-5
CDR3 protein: CASSTTGLNQPQHF
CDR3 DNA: TGTGCCAGCAGCACGACAGGCCTCAATCAGCCCCAGCATTTT

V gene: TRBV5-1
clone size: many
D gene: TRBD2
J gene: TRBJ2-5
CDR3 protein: CASVERGGEETQYF
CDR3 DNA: TGCGCCAGCGTCGAGCGGGGAGGGGAAGAGACCCAGTACTTC

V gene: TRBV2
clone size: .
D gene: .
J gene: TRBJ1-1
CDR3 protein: CASSEALRGTEAFF
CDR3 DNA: TGTGCCAGCAGTGAAGCGCTTCGGGGCACTGAAGCTTTCTTT

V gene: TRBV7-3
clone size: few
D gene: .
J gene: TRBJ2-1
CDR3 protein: CASSLQGGALKSEQFF
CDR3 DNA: TGTGCCAGCAGCCTCCAGGGGGGCGCCTTAAAGAGTGAGCAGTTCTTC

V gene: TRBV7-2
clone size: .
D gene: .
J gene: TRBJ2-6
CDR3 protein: CASSLALRGSGANVLTF
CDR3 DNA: TGTGCCAGCAGCTTAGCGTTACGAGGGTCTGGGGCCAACGTCCTGACTTTC

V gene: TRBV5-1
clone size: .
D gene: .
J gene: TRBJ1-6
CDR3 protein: CASSLGRLYNSPLHF
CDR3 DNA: TGCGCCAGCAGCTTGGGGAGACTCTATAATTCACCCCTCCACTTT